A single sample is the source of the 9 T cell receptor beta chains below, sequenced in a study of blood T cell repertoires in COVID-19. TCRdb's table, derived via immunoSEQ multiplex PCR, lists solely in-frame clones and lacks some. The top ten clones hold roughly 0.8% of a sample with roughly 250,000 clones, roughly 86% of them seen once. Input material: peripheral blood. These receptors were obtained from a woman in her twenties or thirties with acute or convalescent COVID-19.

V usage is TRBV30 and J usage is TRBJ2-5; 13 bases are a match to TRBD2. The V and J ends lost 3 bases and 9 bases, in that order; junction bases with no gene match: 10. The CDR3 is 15 residues long. Per germline, CDR1 GTSNPN and CDR2 SVGIG (reference sequence). CDR3 nucleotides: TGTGCCTGGAGCCTAACTAGCGGGAGGGCGTCGGCCCAGTACTTC. This gives the protein CAWSLTSGRASAQYF.

The chain employs TRBV9 and TRBJ2-1, with 13 nucleotides matching TRBD2. Trimming took 5 bases from V and 8 from J; bases not matched to a gene: 13. CDR1 and CDR2 from the germline V gene are SGDLS and YYNGEE. This CDR3 has 17 residues. The CDR3 loop reads CASSGLLLAGGWDEQFF. CDR3 in DNA: TGTGCCAGCAGTGGACTATTACTAGCGGGAGGGTGGGATGAGCAGTTCTTC.

CDR3 amino acids: CASSYLAGTDTQYF. The CDR3 nucleotides are TGTGCCAGCAGCTACCTAGCGGGTACAGATACGCAGTATTTT. This chain uses TRBV7-2 with TRBJ2-3; TRBD2 matches at 8 bases. The CDR3 has 14 residues. V was clipped by 4 bases and J by 3 bases; unmatched bases: 3. Germline CDR1 is SGHTA and CDR2 is FQGNSA.

The chain is built from TRBV27 and TRBJ1-2, with a weak D call TRBD1 (5 bases). CDR1 and CDR2 (germline): MNHEY, SMNVEV (reference sequence). This CDR3 has 15 residues. V lost 3 bases and J lost 4, with 15 bases in between. The CDR3 protein is CASSFSRGATYGYTF. The DNA for the CDR3 is TGTGCCAGCAGTTTTTCCCGCGGGGCCACCTATGGCTACACCTTC.

The chain links TRBV7-9 to TRBJ2-1; TRBD1 matches at 8 bases. The CDR3 length is 14 residues. The germline CDR1 and CDR2 sequences are SEHNR and FQNEAQ (reference sequence). V was clipped by 7 bases and J by 8 bases; unmatched bases: 10. The CDR3 loop reads CASIQGEQFDEQFF. As DNA, the CDR3 is TGTGCCAGCATACAGGGGGAGCAGTTCGATGAGCAGTTCTTC.

The V gene is TRBV30, the J gene TRBJ2-1, with a weak D call TRBD1 (5 bases). The CDR3 is 13 residues long. The germline CDR1 and CDR2 sequences are GTSNPN and SVGIG (reference sequence). Trimming removed 4 bases at V and 5 bases at J, with 12 bases between. The CDR3 loop is CAWNPDNHNEQFF. Here the CDR3 DNA reads TGTGCCTGGAATCCGGACAACCACAATGAGCAGTTCTTC.

This clone turned up a few times. The chain combines TRBV7-3 with TRBJ2-7; a weak D match, TRBD2 (6 bases). V dropped 2 bases and J dropped 0 bases, with 11 bases sitting between them. CDR3 size: 15 residues. Germline V gene data show CDR1 as SGHTA and CDR2 as FQGTGA. The CDR3, as DNA: TGTGCCAGCAGCTTACTCGGCGGGAACTCCTACGAGCAGTACTTC. It specifies CASSLLGGNSYEQYF.

The chain couples TRBV9 to TRBJ2-3; TRBD2 is a possible D gene (5 bases). V gave up 0 bases and J gave up 2 bases, with 13 bases separating them. This CDR3 comprises 16 residues. CDR1 is SGDLS, CDR2 YYNGEE, per germline. This chain's CDR3 is CASSVEGRRLTDTQYF. For the CDR3, the DNA is TGTGCCAGCAGCGTAGAAGGGAGACGACTCACAGATACGCAGTATTTT. Full variable domain (rest looked up from reference TRBV9 and TRBJ2-3): DSGVTQTPKHLITATGQRVTLRCSPRSGDLSVYWYQQSLDQGLQFLIQYYNGEERAKGNILERFSAQQFPDLHSELNLSSLELGDSALYFCASSVEGRRLTDTQYFGPGTRLTVL.

The chain joins TRBV4-3 to TRBJ1-5; 10 bases are a match to TRBD1. With V trimmed by 4 bases and J by 4 bases, 4 bases remained unmatched. Germline values: CDR1 LGHNA, CDR2 YSLEER. This CDR3 comprises 15 residues. CDR3 loop: CASSRDRGGNQPQHF. The CDR3 region has the DNA TGCGCCAGCAGCCGGGACAGGGGAGGGAATCAGCCCCAGCATTTT.